A single T cell receptor beta chain is shown here with its context. Its cognate antigen is unknown. Trimming cost V 8 bases and J 3 bases, with 14 bases left between them. The CDR3 consists of 14 residues. In germline, CDR1 is MNHNS, CDR2 SASEGT. This sample stems from a study of cytomegalovirus exposure and HLA in healthy donors. A multiplex PCR was run with 60 Vbeta primers and 13 Jbeta primers. The table came from immunoSEQ multiplex PCR; TCRdb's copy has only in-frame clones and leaves some out. The profile shows about 140,000 clones, 82% of them singletons. Overall study findings and caveats: An analysis that came later showed most CMV-associated TCR beta chains appearing HLA-restricted.

This receptor was taken from a male donor in good health and CMV-seronegative. The genes are TRBV6-1 and TRBJ1-5; D possibly corresponds to TRBD1 (5 bases). Sequencing was carried out using PBMCs. The CDR3 DNA reads as TGTGCCAGCGCTTTTGGGGCCACCAATCAGCCCCAGCATTTT. Encoded protein: CASAFGATNQPQHF.